This T cell receptor (beta chain) is from a study of response to subunit inactivated influenza vaccine. The length of the CDR3 is 14 residues. Between the trimmed V and J ends, which lost 6 bases and 1 base, there was a span of 10 bases. Concerning this clonotype: As yet, its antigen is unknown.

Study results and limitations: Researchers suggested that each seasonal influenza vaccination recruits few new T cells.

TCRdb used MiXCR to reprocess the RT-PCR reads, holding one entry per CDR3 protein. The table shows approximately 500,000 distinct CDR3 sequences, with about an eighth occurring only once. This TCR was sampled from a man aged 50 to 59 who received an inactivated influenza vaccine. Material: PBMCs from blood, obtained 45 days after vaccination. The genes are TRBV12-3 or TRBV12-4 and TRBJ1-5; D gene ambiguous. The CDR3 loop is CASSAAESNQPQHF. CDR3 DNA sequence: TGTGCCAGCAGCGCCGCAGAAAGCAATCAGCCCCAGCATTTT.